This T cell receptor beta chain was documented in a study of T cell responses to AZD1222 COVID-19 vaccine. Study-wide points: Repertoires were obtained solely post-peak T cell response.

The CDR3 length is 15 residues. V gave up 0 bases and J gave up 1 base, with 7 bases separating them. CDR1 MDHEN and CDR2 SYDVKM come from the germline V gene. The assay was immunoSEQ multiplex PCR, and TCRdb's table has in-frame clones only and misses some. This sample yields tens of thousands of clones, of which around 86% are seen a single time; roughly 11% belongs to the top ten. Notes on this clone: The antigen is not known.

The sequenced sample was peripheral blood, obtained 28 days after the second AZD1222 dose. The clonotype was recovered from an adult who received the AZD1222 COVID-19 vaccine. The rearrangement joins TRBV28 to TRBJ1-5; D gene ambiguous. The chain's CDR3 is CASSLWTGSNQPQHF. The CDR3 coding sequence is TGTGCCAGCAGTTTATGGACCGGAAGCAATCAGCCCCAGCATTTT.